Reported below is one T cell receptor (beta chain). V lost 2 bases to trimming and J lost 4 bases, with 15 bases between them. This CDR3 region has 16 residues. CDR1 and CDR2 (germline): SGHTA, FQGTGA. The table came from immunoSEQ multiplex PCR; TCRdb's copy has only in-frame clones and leaves some out. The sample records some 360,000 clones, about nine tenths being singletons. This sample stems from a study of blood T cell repertoires in COVID-19. Whole-study context: T cells, B-cell-depleted T cells, or PBMCs provided the cDNA or gDNA that served as material.

The chain recombines TRBV7-3 with TRBJ1-3, with D unresolved. The clonotype was recovered from a woman aged 55-70 years with COVID-19, enrolled during active disease. Sequencing was performed on peripheral blood. CDR3 protein: CASSLLPGPSGNTIYF. CDR3 nucleotide sequence: TGTGCCAGCAGCTTACTTCCGGGTCCGTCGGGAAACACCATATATTTT.